The 8 T cell receptor beta chains below were found in one sample sequenced in a study of blood T cell repertoires in COVID-19. Sequencing was performed with immunoSEQ multiplex PCR; in TCRdb, only in-frame clones are kept and a portion is missing. Among over 200,000 clones listed, approximately 82% were seen once. Sequencing used PBMCs or T cells enriched from blood (not recorded which). These receptors were obtained from a man aged 35 to 55 who had recovered from COVID-19.

The chain carries TRBV7-2 and TRBJ1-2; D gene ambiguous. Germline assignment: CDR1 SGHTA and CDR2 FQGNSA. V was shortened by 1 base and J by 3 bases, with 6 bases between the two germline ends. The CDR3 contains 13 residues. The CDR3 sequence is CASSLGAHYGYTF. The CDR3 DNA reads TGTGCCAGCAGCTTAGGGGCACACTATGGCTACACCTTC.

In nucleotides, the CDR3 is TGTGCCAGCAGCCCAGGGTTCGAGCAGTACTTC. It codes for CASSPGFEQYF. This sequence joins TRBV7-9 and TRBJ2-7; TRBD1 might be the D (5 bases). This CDR3 contains 11 residues. V lost 5 bases to trimming and J lost 6 bases, with 8 bases between them. Germline-derived CDR1 and CDR2 are SEHNR and FQNEAQ (reference sequence).

This clone was recorded once. V and J are TRBV5-1 and TRBJ2-5; TRBD2 matches at 7 bases. This CDR3 contains 15 residues. Trimming took 5 bases from V and 7 from J; bases not matched to a gene: 14. CDR1 and CDR2 (germline): SGHRS, YFSETQ. Here the CDR3 DNA reads TGCGCCAGCAGGGTTTCCAGCCTAGCGGTGGGGACCCAGTACTTC. This codes for CASRVSSLAVGTQYF.

This clone was detected only once. The chain links TRBV7-9 to TRBJ1-2; D gene ambiguous. V lost 2 bases to trimming and J lost 7 bases, with 11 bases between them. The V gene's germline CDR1 is SEHNR and CDR2 FQNEAQ (reference sequence). The CDR3 covers 13 residues. Written as DNA, the CDR3 is TGTGCCAGCAGCTTACCGGAACGGGTTGGCTACACCTTC. Its protein product is CASSLPERVGYTF.

The count of this clone is one. The chain carries TRBV29-1 and TRBJ2-7, with 7 bases that match TRBD2. Germline V gene sequence: CDR1 SQVTM, CDR2 ANQGSEA. V was clipped by 3 bases and J by 3 bases; unmatched bases: 8. This CDR3 contains 14 residues. The CDR3 coding sequence is TGCAGCGTTGATGGGGGAGGGGTTGGCTACGAGCAGTACTTC. It yields the protein CSVDGGGVGYEQYF.

This chain uses TRBV30 with TRBJ2-3; 9 bases line up with TRBD2. The germline V gene has CDR1 GTSNPN and CDR2 SVGIG (reference sequence). V lost 3 bases, J lost 11 bases, and 6 bases stayed unmatched. This CDR3 has 12 amino acids. CDR3 loop: CAWRVSGRGQYF. DNA of the CDR3: TGTGCCTGGAGAGTTAGCGGGAGAGGGCAGTATTTT.

The J gene is TRBJ1-6, the V gene TRBV27, with D perhaps TRBD1 (5 bases). Trimming left V 6 bases short and J 8 bases short, with 14 bases between. Germline CDR1 is MNHEY and CDR2 is SMNVEV (reference sequence). This CDR3 is built from 14 residues. For the CDR3, the DNA is TGTGCCAGCAGCCGAACAAGGGGTTATTCACCCCTCCACTTT. As protein: CASSRTRGYSPLHF.

The chain employs TRBV28 and TRBJ2-4; TRBD1 aligns across 9 bases. This CDR3 region has 16 residues. V shed 7 bases and J 3 bases; nucleotides not matched to a gene: 10. Germline CDR1 is MDHEN and CDR2 is SYDVKM. CDR3 amino acids: CASKGQGLIVKNIQYF. CDR3 nucleotides: TGTGCCAGCAAAGGACAGGGGTTAATAGTCAAAAACATTCAGTACTTC.